The present entry profiles one T cell receptor beta chain with its context. Sequencing was performed with immunoSEQ multiplex PCR; in TCRdb, only in-frame clones are kept and a portion is missing. The sample lists 11,000 or so clones, 70% to 80% occurring once. The data originate from a study of ipilimumab plus nivolumab after autologous stem cell transplantation. The germline V gene encodes CDR1 MNHEY and CDR2 SMNVEV (reference sequence). V shed 2 bases and J shed 0 bases, with 14 bases lying between them. The CDR3 extends over 18 amino acids. The clonotype comes from a male donor with multiple myeloma. This material consisted of PBMCs, taken in a trial of ipilimumab plus nivolumab as post-transplant consolidation. The J gene is TRBJ1-6, the V gene TRBV27; D gene uncertain. The CDR3 coding sequence is TGTGCCAGCAGTTTAGTGGGCGGTGGGAGCTCCTATAATTCACCCCTCCACTTT. Amino acid sequence: CASSLVGGGSSYNSPLHF.